This TCR beta chain was identified during a study of control samples from healthy donors and cancer patients. Profiled with immunoSEQ multiplex PCR; TCRdb holds only in-frame clones, not every one. The sample lists tens of thousands of clones, approximately 89% occurring once. The sequence came from a woman aged 25 to 39 in good health. Sequenced: blood.

CDR3 bases: TGTGCCAGCAGCCTTGGGACAGGGGCACCTTCGGATACGCAGTATTTT. It codes for CASSLGTGAPSDTQYF. The chain links TRBV3-1 (or the pseudogene TRBV3-2) to TRBJ2-3, with TRBD1 identical over 10 bases. This CDR3 is built from 16 residues. The J segment lost 6 bases and the V segment lost 4 bases, leaving 10 bases of the junction unmatched. The germline gives CDR1 LGHDT, CDR2 YNNKEL (reference sequence).